This T cell receptor beta chain originates from a study of shared clonotypes between healthy human individuals. Study-wide results and limits: Donor clonotype sharing was expected to depend on sequencing depth. Lower generation probabilities were found for non-shared clonotypes than for those shared by all four donors. With four donors compared, around 4.7% of naive CD4 clonotypes were shared.

This CDR3 has 17 amino acids. The ends were cut back, 4 bases at V and 0 bases at J, with 17 bases in the middle. From germline, CDR1 is SEHNR and CDR2 FQNEAQ (reference sequence). Sorted-subset replicate PCR reactions were performed with 150 to 200 ng DNA, corresponding to tens of thousands of T cell genomes. Assay: immunoSEQ multiplex PCR; the TCRdb copy retains only in-frame clones and omits some. The sample holds 900,000 to 1,200,000 clones, approximately 80% seen once. Regarding this clone: What it binds is not known.

This TCR derives from a man aged 18 to 29 in good health. Some clones in this sample may be carry-over from other donors' samples. J is TRBJ2-3 and V is TRBV7-9; the D is unclear. Sequenced material: memory CD4+ T cells from PBMCs. As to subset: CD45RA-negative fraction. CDR3 region: CASSSRPRPASTDTQYF. The CDR3, as DNA: TGTGCCAGCAGCTCCAGACCCCGACCAGCTAGCACAGATACGCAGTATTTT.